A selection of T cell receptor beta chains follows, all from one sample in a study of T cell repertoires in cytomegalovirus infection. TCRdb reprocessed the reads via MiXCR and lists one record per CDR3 protein. The sample records around 130,000 distinct CDR3 sequences, 7% to 9.5% being singletons. The sample consisted of PBMCs. Receptor source: a human donor in good health (CMV status not recorded). Some clones in this sample may be carry-over from other donors' samples. The CDR3 runs from the conserved cysteine through the conserved F or W. D genes are given only for firm matches. The listing skips clone size in some rows; elsewhere it reads once, few, many or a size class.

TRBV7-2	TRBJ2-1	many	.	TGTGCCAGCAGCAGGCTACAGGTTGGCAATGAGCAGTTCTTC	CASSRLQVGNEQFF
TRBV7-8	TRBJ2-7	many	.	TGTGCCAGCACGTTAGGGGGGGGAACCTACGAGCAGTACTTC	CASTLGGGTYEQYF
TRBV7-8	TRBJ2-3	many	TRBD2	TGTGCCAGCAGCTCCCGGGGGGGACCTACGCAGTATTTT	CASSSRGGPTQYF
TRBV20-1	TRBJ1-1	many	.	TGCAGTGCTAGAGAACGCAGGGGATCAGGGGTCACTGAAGCTTTCTTT	CSARERRGSGVTEAFF
TRBV7-2	TRBJ2-3	many	TRBD2	TGTGCCAGCACCCCAGGTGGGGGGGGGGGCACAGATACGCAGTATTTT	CASTPGGGGGTDTQYF
TRBV3-1	TRBJ2-1	.	TRBD1	TGTGCCAGCAGCCAAGACGGGGCAGGGGGCGCCCAGTTCTTC	CASSQDGAGGAQFF
TRBV20-1	TRBJ1-2	many	TRBD1	TGCAGTGCTATAGCCGGGACAGGGTTTGGCTACACCTTC	CSAIAGTGFGYTF
TRBV27	TRBJ2-1	many	.	TGTGCCAGCAGATTCCGGGGTGGGGAGCAGTTCTTC	CASRFRGGEQFF
TRBV29-1	TRBJ2-2	.	.	TGCAGCGTTGTGGGGTCCACCGGGGAGCTGTTTTTT	CSVVGSTGELFF
TRBV7-2	TRBJ1-1	many	.	TGTGCCAGCAGCCCTGGGGGCCGGGGAAGGTCCACTGAAGCTTTCTTT	CASSPGGRGRSTEAFF
TRBV5-4	TRBJ2-3	.	TRBD1	TGTGCCAGCAGCTTGGGCCAGGGGGCCGCAGATACGCAGTATTTT	CASSLGQGAADTQYF
TRBV20-1	TRBJ2-1	many	TRBD2	TGCAGTGCTAGAGTTCTAGCGGGGGGGCGGTATGAGCAGTTCTTC	CSARVLAGGRYEQFF
TRBV28	TRBJ1-3	.	.	TGTGCCAGCAGTTTAGCGGCCGCGGAGGGCACCATATATTTT	CASSLAAAEGTIYF
TRBV10-3	TRBJ1-5	many	TRBD1	TGTGCCATCAGCGACGGACAGGTCAATCAGCCCCAGCATTTT	CAISDGQVNQPQHF
TRBV10-2	TRBJ2-7	many	.	TGCGCCAGCAACACGGGGTTTGCTTACGAGCAGTACTTC	CASNTGFAYEQYF
TRBV7-2	TRBJ2-7	many	TRBD1	TGTGCCAGCAGCTTAACAGGGGACGAGCAGTACTTC	CASSLTGDEQYF
TRBV7-2	TRBJ2-5	many	TRBD2	TGTGCCAGCAGCCCTAGCGGGGGGGCCGTAAAGACCCAGTACTTC	CASSPSGGAVKTQYF
TRBV4-1	TRBJ2-1	many	TRBD1	TGCGCCAGCAGTCGGACAGGGAATTACAATGAGCAGTTCTTC	CASSRTGNYNEQFF
TRBV28	TRBJ1-2	many	.	TGTGCCAGCTCCTCCCCTCCACCAAGTACCAACTATGGCTACACCTTC	CASSSPPPSTNYGYTF
TRBV7-2	TRBJ1-1	many	.	TGTGCCAGCAGCTCCGACAGGATACGGGCCTTTACCACTGAAGCTTTCTTT	CASSSDRIRAFTTEAFF